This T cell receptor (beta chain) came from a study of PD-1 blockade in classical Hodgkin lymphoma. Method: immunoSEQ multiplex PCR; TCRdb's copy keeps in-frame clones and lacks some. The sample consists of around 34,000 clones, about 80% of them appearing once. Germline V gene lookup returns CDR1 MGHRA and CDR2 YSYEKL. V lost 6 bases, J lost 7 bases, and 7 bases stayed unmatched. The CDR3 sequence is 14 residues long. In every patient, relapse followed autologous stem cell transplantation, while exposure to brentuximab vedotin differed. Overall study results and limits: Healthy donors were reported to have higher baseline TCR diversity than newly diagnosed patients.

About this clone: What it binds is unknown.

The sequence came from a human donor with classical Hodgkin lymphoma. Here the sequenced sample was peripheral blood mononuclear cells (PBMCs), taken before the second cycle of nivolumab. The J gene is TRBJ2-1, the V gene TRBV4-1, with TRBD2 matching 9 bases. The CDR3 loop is CASRRGGGRNEQFF. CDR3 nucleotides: TGCGCCAGCAGGCGGGGGGGCGGTCGGAATGAGCAGTTCTTC.